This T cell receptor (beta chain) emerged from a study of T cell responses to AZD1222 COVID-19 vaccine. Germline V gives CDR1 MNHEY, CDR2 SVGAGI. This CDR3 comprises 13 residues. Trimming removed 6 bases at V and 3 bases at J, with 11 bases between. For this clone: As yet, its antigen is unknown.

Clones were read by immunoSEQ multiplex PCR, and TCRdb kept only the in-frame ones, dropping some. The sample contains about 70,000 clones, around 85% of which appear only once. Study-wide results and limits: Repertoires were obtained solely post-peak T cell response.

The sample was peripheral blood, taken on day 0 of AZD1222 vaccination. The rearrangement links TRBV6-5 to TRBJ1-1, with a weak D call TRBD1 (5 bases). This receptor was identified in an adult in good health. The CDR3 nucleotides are TGTGCCAGCAGGGTCGGGACTTACACTGAAGCTTTCTTT. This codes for CASRVGTYTEAFF.